A single count supports the clone carrying this T cell receptor beta chain. This specimen belongs to a study of cytomegalovirus exposure and HLA in healthy donors. The CDR3 sequence is 12 residues long. Trimming stripped 6 bases from V and 4 bases from J, with 10 bases between. CDR1 SNHLY and CDR2 FYNNEI come from the germline V gene. A multiplex PCR was run with 60 Vbeta primers and 13 Jbeta primers. Sequenced by immunoSEQ multiplex PCR; TCRdb stores in-frame clones only, minus some. The sample has about 120,000 clones; around 69% are singletons. This sequence was found in a woman aged 40-49 years in good health and CMV-seropositive. The genes are TRBV2 and TRBJ2-7; possible D gene TRBD1, 5 bases. Sequencing was carried out using PBMCs. The DNA for the CDR3 is TGTGCCAGCAGCGACAGTCTTTACGAGCAGTACTTC. The encoded protein is CASSDSLYEQYF.